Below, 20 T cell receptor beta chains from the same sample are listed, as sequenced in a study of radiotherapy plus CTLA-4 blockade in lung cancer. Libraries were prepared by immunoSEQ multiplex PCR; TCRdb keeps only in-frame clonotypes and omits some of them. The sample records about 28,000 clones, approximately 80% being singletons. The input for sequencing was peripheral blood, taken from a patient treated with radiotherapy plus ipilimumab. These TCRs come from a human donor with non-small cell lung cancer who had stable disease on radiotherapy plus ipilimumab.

As DNA, the CDR3 is TGTGCCAGCAGCGCACAGTCTAGCAATCAGCCCCAGCATTTT. Its translation is CASSAQSSNQPQHF. V is TRBV7-2 and J is TRBJ1-5, with D unclear. The CDR3 has 14 amino acids. V gave up 5 bases and J gave up 0 bases, with 8 bases separating them. Germline V gene data show CDR1 as SGHTA and CDR2 as FQGNSA.

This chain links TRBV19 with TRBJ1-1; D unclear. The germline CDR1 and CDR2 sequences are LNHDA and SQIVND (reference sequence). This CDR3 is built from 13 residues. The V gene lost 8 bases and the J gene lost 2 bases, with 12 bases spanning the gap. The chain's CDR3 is CASATLVNTEAFF. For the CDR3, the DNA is TGTGCCAGTGCGACTCTAGTTAACACTGAAGCTTTCTTT.

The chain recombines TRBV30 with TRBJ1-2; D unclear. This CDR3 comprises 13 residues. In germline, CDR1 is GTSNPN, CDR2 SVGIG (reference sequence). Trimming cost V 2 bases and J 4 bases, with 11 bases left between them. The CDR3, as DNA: TGTGCCTGGAGTATCGACGGATCCTATGGCTACACCTTC. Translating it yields CAWSIDGSYGYTF.

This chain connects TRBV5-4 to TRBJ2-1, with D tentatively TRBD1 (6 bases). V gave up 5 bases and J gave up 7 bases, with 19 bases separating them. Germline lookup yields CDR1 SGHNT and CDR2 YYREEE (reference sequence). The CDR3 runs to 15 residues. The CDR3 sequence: CASRQGGTLENEQFF. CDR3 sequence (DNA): TGTGCCAGCAGGCAAGGGGGAACCCTCGAGAATGAGCAGTTCTTC.

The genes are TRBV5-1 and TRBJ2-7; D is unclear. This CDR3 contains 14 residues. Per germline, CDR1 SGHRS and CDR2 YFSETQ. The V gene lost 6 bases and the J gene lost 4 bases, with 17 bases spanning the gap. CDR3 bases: TGCGCCAGCACCACATTCCCGTCAAGTTACGAGCAGTACTTC. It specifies CASTTFPSSYEQYF.

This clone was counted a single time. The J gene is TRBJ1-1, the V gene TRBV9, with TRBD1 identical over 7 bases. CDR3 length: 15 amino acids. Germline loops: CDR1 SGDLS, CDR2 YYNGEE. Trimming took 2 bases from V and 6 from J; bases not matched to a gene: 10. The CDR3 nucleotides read TGTGCCAGCAGCGTCGACTTATTAACAGGGGCTGAAGCTTTCTTT. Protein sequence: CASSVDLLTGAEAFF.

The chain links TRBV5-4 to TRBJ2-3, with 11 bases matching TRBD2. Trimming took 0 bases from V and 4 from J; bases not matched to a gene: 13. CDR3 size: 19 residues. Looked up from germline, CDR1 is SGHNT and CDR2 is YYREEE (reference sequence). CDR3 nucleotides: TGTGCCAGCAGCTTGGGGCTAGCGGGGGGCCGGGGGAATGCAGATACGCAGTATTTT. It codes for CASSLGLAGGRGNADTQYF. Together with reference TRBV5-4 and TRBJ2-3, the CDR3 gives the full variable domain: ETGVTQSPTHLIKTRGQQVTLRCSSQSGHNTVSWYQQALGQGPQFIFQYYREEENGRGNFPPRFSGLQFPNYSSELNVNALELDDSALYLCASSLGLAGGRGNADTQYFGPGTRLTVL.

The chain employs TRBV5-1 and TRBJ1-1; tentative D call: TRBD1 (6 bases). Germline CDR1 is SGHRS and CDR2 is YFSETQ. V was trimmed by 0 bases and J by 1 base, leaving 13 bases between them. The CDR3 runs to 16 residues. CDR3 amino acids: CASSLALLGQNTEAFF. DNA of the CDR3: TGCGCCAGCAGCTTGGCACTCTTGGGACAGAACACTGAAGCTTTCTTT.

The CDR3 sequence is CASSGDNQPQHF. For the CDR3, the DNA is TGTGCCAGCAGTGGAGACAATCAGCCCCAGCATTTT. The V gene is TRBV2, the J gene TRBJ1-5, with D unclear. This CDR3 is built from 12 residues. The V end was cut by 4 bases, the J end by 3 bases, with 4 bases between. The germline CDR1 and CDR2 sequences are SNHLY and FYNNEI. Full variable domain (outside the CDR3, taken from reference TRBV2 and TRBJ1-5): EPEVTQTPSHQVTQMGQEVILRCVPISNHLYFYWYRQILGQKVEFLVSFYNNEISEKSEIFDDQFSVERPDGSNFTLKIRSTKLEDSAMYFCASSGDNQPQHFGDGTRLSIL.

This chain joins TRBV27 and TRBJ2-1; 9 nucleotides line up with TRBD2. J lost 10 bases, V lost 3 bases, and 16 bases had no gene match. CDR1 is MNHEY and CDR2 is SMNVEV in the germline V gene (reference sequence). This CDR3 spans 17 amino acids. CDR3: CASSFLRQIAGVREQFF. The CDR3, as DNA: TGTGCCAGCAGTTTCCTCCGCCAAATAGCGGGGGTAAGGGAGCAGTTCTTC.

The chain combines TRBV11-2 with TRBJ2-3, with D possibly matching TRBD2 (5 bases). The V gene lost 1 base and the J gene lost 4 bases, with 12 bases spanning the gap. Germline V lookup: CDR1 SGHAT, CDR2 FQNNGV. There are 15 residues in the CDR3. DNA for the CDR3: TGTGCCAGCAGCTTAGTCTTGACGCGGGCAGATACGCAGTATTTT. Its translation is CASSLVLTRADTQYF.

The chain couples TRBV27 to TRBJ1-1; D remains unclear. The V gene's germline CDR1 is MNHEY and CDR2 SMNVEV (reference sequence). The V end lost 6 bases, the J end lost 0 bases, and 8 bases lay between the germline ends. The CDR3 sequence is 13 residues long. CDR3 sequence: CASSSGLNTEAFF. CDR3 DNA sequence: TGTGCCAGCAGCTCCGGCCTGAACACTGAAGCTTTCTTT.

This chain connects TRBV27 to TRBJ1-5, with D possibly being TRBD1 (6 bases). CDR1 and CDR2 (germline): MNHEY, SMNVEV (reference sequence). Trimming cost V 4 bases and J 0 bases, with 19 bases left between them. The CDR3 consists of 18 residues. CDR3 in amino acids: CASSSRPYRDYSNQPQHF. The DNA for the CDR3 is TGTGCCAGCAGTTCACGTCCCTACAGGGACTATAGCAATCAGCCCCAGCATTTT.

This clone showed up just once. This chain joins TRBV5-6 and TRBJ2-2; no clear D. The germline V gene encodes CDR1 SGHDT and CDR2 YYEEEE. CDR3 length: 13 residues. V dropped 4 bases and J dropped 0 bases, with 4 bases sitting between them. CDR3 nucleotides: TGTGCCAGCAGCGTAGCGAACACCGGGGAGCTGTTTTTT. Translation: CASSVANTGELFF.

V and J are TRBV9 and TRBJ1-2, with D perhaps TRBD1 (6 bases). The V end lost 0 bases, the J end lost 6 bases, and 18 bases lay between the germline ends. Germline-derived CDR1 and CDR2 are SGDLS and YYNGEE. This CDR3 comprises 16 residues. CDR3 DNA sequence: TGTGCCAGCAGCGTAGCCGCCCAGGGGAGGGCTGATGGCTACACCTTC. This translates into CASSVAAQGRADGYTF.

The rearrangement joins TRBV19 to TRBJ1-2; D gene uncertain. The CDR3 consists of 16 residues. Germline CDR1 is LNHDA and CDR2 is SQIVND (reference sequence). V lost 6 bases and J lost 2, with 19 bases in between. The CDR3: CASSLKPGGRNYGYTF. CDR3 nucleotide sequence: TGTGCCAGTAGCCTGAAACCCGGAGGGAGAAACTATGGCTACACCTTC. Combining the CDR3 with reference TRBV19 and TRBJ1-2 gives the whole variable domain DGGITQSPKYLFRKEGQNVTLSCEQNLNHDAMYWYRQDPGQGLRLIYYSQIVNDFQKGDIAEGYSVSREKKESFPLTVTSAQKNPTAFYLCASSLKPGGRNYGYTFGSGTRLTVV.

The CDR3 is CASSPGTGFYGYTF. CDR3 nucleotides: TGTGCCAGCAGCCCCGGGACAGGGTTCTATGGCTACACCTTC. V gene TRBV11-2 combines with J gene TRBJ1-2; TRBD1 matches at 9 bases. The CDR3 sequence is 14 residues long. After removal of 5 bases from V and 4 bases from J, the junction contained 5 bases not matched to a gene. In germline, CDR1 is SGHAT, CDR2 FQNNGV.

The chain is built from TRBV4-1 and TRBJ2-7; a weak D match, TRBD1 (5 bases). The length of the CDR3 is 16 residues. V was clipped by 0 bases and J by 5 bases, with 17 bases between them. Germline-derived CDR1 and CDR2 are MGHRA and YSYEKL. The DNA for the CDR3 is TGCGCCAGCAGCCAAGATCCGCAGGGCGCAGTGGACGAGCAGTACTTC. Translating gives CASSQDPQGAVDEQYF.

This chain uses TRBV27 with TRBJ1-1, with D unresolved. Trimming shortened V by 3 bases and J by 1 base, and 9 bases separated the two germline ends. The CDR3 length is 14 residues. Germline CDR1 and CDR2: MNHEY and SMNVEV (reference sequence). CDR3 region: CASSFWAKNTEAFF. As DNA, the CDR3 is TGTGCCAGCAGTTTTTGGGCTAAGAACACTGAAGCTTTCTTT.

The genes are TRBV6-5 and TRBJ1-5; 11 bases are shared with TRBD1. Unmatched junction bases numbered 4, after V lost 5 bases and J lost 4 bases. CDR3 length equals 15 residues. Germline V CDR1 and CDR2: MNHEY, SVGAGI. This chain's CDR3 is CASSPGTGGNQPQHF. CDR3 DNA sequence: TGTGCCAGCAGTCCCGGGACAGGGGGTAATCAGCCCCAGCATTTT.